Included here is one TCR beta chain sequence, with context. Its antigen is not identified. The source of the sample is a study of T cell responses to AZD1222 COVID-19 vaccine. Study outcomes and limitations: It was only a handful of AZD1222 recipients who were seropositive at baseline. Most donors were white British, females outnumbered males, and clonal diversity was possibly underestimated.

The CDR3 is 15 amino acids. The V gene's germline CDR1 is ENHRY and CDR2 SYGVKD. The germline V and J ends were trimmed by 0 bases and 5 bases, with 13 bases remaining between them. Measured with immunoSEQ multiplex PCR; TCRdb has only the in-frame clones, and not every one. The sample gives tens of thousands of clones, approximately 86% of which show up once; more than 5% is in the top ten. This clonotype originated in an adult in good health. The chain carries TRBV10-3 and TRBJ1-1; tentative D call: TRBD1 (5 bases). The material sequenced was peripheral blood, taken on day 0 of MenACWY control vaccination. CDR3 DNA: TGTGCCATCAGTGAGTCGGGGCAGGGTGGAACTGAAGCTTTCTTT. Amino acids: CAISESGQGGTEAFF.